This is a list of T cell receptor beta chains from one sample in a study of blood T cells in healthy people across ages. TCRdb processed the 5' RACE reads anew with MiXCR; each CDR3 protein has one entry. Here the sample spans approximately 1,000,000 distinct CDR3 sequences, 35% to 40% being singletons. Sequencing input: blood. All receptors derive from a man aged 18 to 35 in good health. Both conserved end residues are part of each CDR3. A D gene is named only where the DNA matches it firmly. Rows give clone size only sometimes, using once, few, many, or a class for an expanded clone.

V: TRBV4-3; length: 16; size: few; J: TRBJ2-2; D: .; CDR3: CASSQGPGEGTGELFF; DNA: TGCGCCAGCAGCCAAGGGCCAGGGGAAGGGACCGGGGAGCTGTTTTTT
V: TRBV9; length: 19; size: .; J: TRBJ2-3; D: .; CDR3: CASSPLTGENSAFTDTQYF; DNA: TGTGCCAGCAGCCCCTTAACTGGGGAGAACAGTGCCTTCACAGATACGCAGTATTTT
V: TRBV20-1; length: 14; size: .; J: TRBJ1-1; D: .; CDR3: CSASDAQRGTEAFF; DNA: TGCAGTGCTAGCGACGCGCAGAGGGGCACTGAAGCTTTCTTT
V: TRBV21-1; length: 16; size: .; J: TRBJ1-2; D: .; CDR3: CASSKGRRPWDYGYTF; DNA: TGTGCCAGCAGCAAAGGCCGTAGGCCCTGGGACTATGGCTACACCTTC
V: TRBV7-2; length: 16; size: .; J: TRBJ2-4; D: TRBD2; CDR3: CASSLAGASGHNEQYF; DNA: TGTGCCAGCAGCTTAGCCGGCGCTAGCGGTCACAATGAGCAGTACTTC
V: TRBV7-2; length: 11; size: few; J: TRBJ2-1; D: .; CDR3: CASRSFNEQFF; DNA: TGTGCCAGCAGGTCCTTTAATGAGCAGTTCTTC
V: TRBV29-1; length: 11; size: many; J: TRBJ2-1; D: .; CDR3: CSESSVSEQFF; DNA: TGCAGCGAGAGTAGCGTATCTGAGCAGTTCTTC
V: TRBV21-1; length: 16; size: .; J: TRBJ2-7; D: .; CDR3: CASSKDGQTLVDEQYF; DNA: TGTGCCAGCAGCAAAGACGGCCAGACCCTAGTCGACGAGCAGTACTTC
V: TRBV6-1; length: 14; size: .; J: TRBJ1-5; D: .; CDR3: CASSEAVLNQPQHF; DNA: TGTGCCAGCAGTGAAGCGGTCCTGAATCAGCCCCAGCATTTT
V: TRBV5-6; length: 13; size: few; J: TRBJ2-7; D: .; CDR3: CASSATGRYEQYF; DNA: TGTGCCAGCAGCGCTACAGGGAGATACGAGCAGTACTTC
V: TRBV4-2; length: 15; size: once; J: TRBJ2-1; D: TRBD2; CDR3: CASSQDRRGLNEQFF; DNA: TGTGCCAGCAGCCAAGATCGGCGGGGGTTGAATGAGCAGTTCTTC
V: TRBV20-1; length: 13; size: .; J: TRBJ2-3; D: .; CDR3: CSPLTATADTQYF; DNA: TGCAGTCCTTTAACGGCTACCGCAGATACGCAGTATTTT
V: TRBV12-3/TRBV12-4; length: 16; size: .; J: TRBJ1-1; D: .; CDR3: CASIPEGSWRNTEAFF; DNA: TGTGCCAGCATTCCAGAGGGATCCTGGAGGAACACTGAAGCTTTCTTT
V: TRBV10-3; length: 15; size: .; J: TRBJ1-2; D: TRBD1; CDR3: CAISGTGATNYGYTF; DNA: TGTGCCATCAGCGGGACAGGGGCTACTAACTATGGCTACACCTTC
V: TRBV7-9; length: 16; size: .; J: TRBJ1-4; D: TRBD1; CDR3: CASSSTPGGRSGKLFF; DNA: TGTGCCAGCAGCTCGACTCCAGGGGGAAGAAGTGGAAAACTGTTTTTT
V: TRBV3-1; length: 18; size: once; J: TRBJ2-7; D: TRBD1; CDR3: CASSQPKPGQGISNEQYF; DNA: TGTGCCAGCAGCCAGCCTAAACCGGGACAGGGAATTTCGAATGAGCAGTACTTC
V: TRBV20-1; length: 15; size: few; J: TRBJ2-1; D: TRBD1; CDR3: CSASPDRVDYNEQFF; DNA: TGCAGTGCTAGCCCGGACAGGGTGGACTACAATGAGCAGTTCTTC
V: TRBV5-1; length: 15; size: many; J: TRBJ2-3; D: .; CDR3: CASSFRDPNTDTQYF; DNA: TGCGCCAGCAGCTTTAGGGACCCCAACACAGATACGCAGTATTTT
V: TRBV20-1; length: 14; size: many; J: TRBJ2-3; D: .; CDR3: CSARGLYYTDTQYF; DNA: TGCAGTGCTAGAGGACTGTACTACACAGATACGCAGTATTTT
V: TRBV29-1; length: 13; size: few; J: TRBJ2-7; D: .; CDR3: CSVSTRLTDEQYF; DNA: TGCAGCGTAAGTACCCGGTTAACGGATGAGCAGTACTTC
V: TRBV4-2; length: 16; size: .; J: TRBJ1-5; D: .; CDR3: CASSATQGSSNQPQHF; DNA: TGTGCCAGCAGCGCTACTCAGGGGAGTAGCAATCAGCCCCAGCATTTT
V: TRBV4-3; length: 17; size: .; J: TRBJ2-1; D: .; CDR3: CASSQDLSRESYNEQFF; DNA: TGCGCCAGCAGCCAAGATCTTAGCAGGGAATCCTACAATGAGCAGTTCTTC
V: TRBV13; length: 15; size: .; J: TRBJ2-3; D: .; CDR3: CTSSLEGLGTDTQYF; DNA: TGTACCAGCAGCTTAGAGGGGCTTGGCACAGATACGCAGTATTTT
V: TRBV2; length: 11; size: .; J: TRBJ1-2; D: .; CDR3: CASMDRDGYTF; DNA: TGTGCCAGCATGGACCGAGATGGCTACACCTTC
V: TRBV27; length: 16; size: few; J: TRBJ2-3; D: .; CDR3: CASSLSNPDPTDTQYF; DNA: TGTGCCAGCAGTTTATCGAATCCAGACCCCACAGATACGCAGTATTTT
V: TRBV6-5; length: 15; size: .; J: TRBJ2-3; D: TRBD1; CDR3: CASSATGVRTGTQYF; DNA: TGTGCCAGCAGTGCAACAGGGGTTAGGACAGGTACGCAGTATTTT
V: TRBV6-5; length: 15; size: .; J: TRBJ2-1; D: .; CDR3: CASSISRGVANEQFF; DNA: TGTGCCAGCAGTATTTCGCGAGGCGTTGCCAATGAGCAGTTCTTC
V: TRBV11-2; length: 15; size: .; J: TRBJ1-1; D: .; CDR3: CASSSPGVLDTEAFF; DNA: TGTGCCAGCAGCTCCCCTGGGGTATTGGACACTGAAGCTTTCTTT
V: TRBV7-2; length: 16; size: .; J: TRBJ2-5; D: TRBD1; CDR3: CASSQGTGNTRSEQYF; DNA: TGTGCCAGCAGCCAAGGGACAGGAAACACCAGATCTGAGCAGTACTTC
V: TRBV6-6; length: 15; size: .; J: TRBJ1-4; D: .; CDR3: CASSYSSKLNEKLFF; DNA: TGTGCCAGCAGTTACTCGTCTAAACTTAATGAAAAGCTGTTTTTT
V: TRBV11-2; length: 13; size: .; J: TRBJ2-1; D: .; CDR3: CASSLGGLETQFF; DNA: TGTGCCAGCAGCTTAGGAGGGCTGGAGACCCAGTTCTTC
V: TRBV29-1; length: 15; size: .; J: TRBJ2-2; D: .; CDR3: CSVIPTDRSTGELFF; DNA: TGCAGCGTTATACCAACGGACAGAAGCACCGGGGAGCTGTTTTTT
V: TRBV5-6; length: 16; size: .; J: TRBJ2-1; D: TRBD2; CDR3: CASSGDSGGDYNEQFF; DNA: TGTGCCAGCAGCGGTGATAGCGGGGGGGATTATAATGAGCAGTTCTTC
V: TRBV6-5; length: 15; size: few; J: TRBJ2-2; D: .; CDR3: CASKAGTSNTGELFF; DNA: TGTGCCAGCAAGGCCGGGACTTCGAACACCGGGGAGCTGTTTTTT
V: TRBV20-1; length: 16; size: .; J: TRBJ1-5; D: TRBD1; CDR3: CSATDREVYSNQPQHF; DNA: TGCAGTGCTACAGACAGGGAGGTCTATAGCAATCAGCCCCAGCATTTT
V: TRBV20-1; length: 14; size: .; J: TRBJ1-2; D: .; CDR3: CSARVQGAEDGYTF; DNA: TGCAGTGCTAGAGTTCAGGGTGCTGAAGATGGCTACACCTTC
V: TRBV2; length: 11; size: .; J: TRBJ2-1; D: .; CDR3: CASSVQGIGFF; DNA: TGTGCCAGCAGTGTACAAGGCATAGGGTTCTTC
V: TRBV18; length: 14; size: many; J: TRBJ2-1; D: .; CDR3: CASSPVGIYNEQFF; DNA: TGTGCCAGCTCACCCGTAGGTATCTACAATGAGCAGTTCTTC
V: TRBV19; length: 12; size: .; J: TRBJ2-2; D: .; CDR3: CASSIITGELFF; DNA: TGTGCCAGTAGTATCATCACCGGGGAGCTGTTTTTT
V: TRBV27; length: 13; size: .; J: TRBJ2-2; D: .; CDR3: CASSLSRIQEVFF; DNA: TGTGCCAGTAGTTTATCACGGATCCAAGAGGTGTTTTTT
V: TRBV11-1; length: 12; size: .; J: TRBJ1-2; D: .; CDR3: CASSFPGMGYTF; DNA: TGTGCCAGCAGCTTCCCGGGGATGGGCTACACCTTC
V: TRBV4-3; length: 17; size: few; J: TRBJ2-1; D: .; CDR3: CASSQELGGRYYNEQFF; DNA: TGCGCCAGCAGCCAAGAACTGGGGGGGCGATACTACAATGAGCAGTTCTTC
V: TRBV20-1; length: 14; size: .; J: TRBJ1-2; D: TRBD1; CDR3: CSVQGGRGTYGYTF; DNA: TGCAGTGTCCAAGGGGGCAGGGGGACCTATGGCTACACCTTC
V: TRBV7-2; length: 15; size: .; J: TRBJ2-7; D: TRBD2; CDR3: CASSFLAGGHNEQYF; DNA: TGTGCCAGCAGCTTTTTAGCGGGGGGGCATAATGAGCAGTACTTC
V: TRBV4-1; length: 15; size: .; J: TRBJ1-5; D: .; CDR3: CASSQRQNSNQPQHF; DNA: TGCGCCAGCAGCCAACGACAGAATAGCAATCAGCCCCAGCATTTT
V: TRBV7-3; length: 14; size: .; J: TRBJ1-1; D: .; CDR3: CASSLRARDTEAFF; DNA: TGTGCCAGCAGCTTAAGAGCTAGGGACACTGAAGCTTTCTTT
V: TRBV4-3; length: 14; size: .; J: TRBJ1-2; D: .; CDR3: CASSQSPANYGYTF; DNA: TGCGCCAGCAGCCAAAGTCCAGCTAACTATGGCTACACCTTC
V: TRBV20-1; length: 15; size: few; J: TRBJ1-5; D: .; CDR3: CSASWRGAFDQPQHF; DNA: TGCAGTGCTAGTTGGAGGGGTGCCTTCGATCAGCCCCAGCATTTT
V: TRBV6-1; length: 17; size: few; J: TRBJ2-5; D: TRBD1; CDR3: CASSRRQGMGYQETQYF; DNA: TGTGCCAGCAGTCGAAGACAGGGGATGGGGTACCAAGAGACCCAGTACTTC
V: TRBV6-1; length: 12; size: few; J: TRBJ1-6; D: .; CDR3: CASSEERSPLHF; DNA: TGTGCCAGCAGTGAGGAGAGGTCACCCCTCCACTTT
V: TRBV5-8; length: 16; size: .; J: TRBJ2-2; D: TRBD1; CDR3: CASRSPGQGRTGELFF; DNA: TGTGCCAGCAGATCCCCCGGACAGGGGAGAACCGGGGAGCTGTTTTTT
V: TRBV9; length: 19; size: .; J: TRBJ1-2; D: .; CDR3: CASSVARVPHRGANYGYTF; DNA: TGTGCCAGCAGCGTAGCTCGAGTACCGCATCGGGGGGCTAACTATGGCTACACCTTC
V: TRBV20-1; length: 16; size: .; J: TRBJ1-4; D: .; CDR3: CSANLPGVLTNEKLFF; DNA: TGCAGTGCTAATTTACCAGGGGTCCTAACTAATGAAAAACTGTTTTTT
V: TRBV5-1; length: 15; size: .; J: TRBJ1-3; D: .; CDR3: CASSRTGMAGNTIYF; DNA: TGCGCCAGCAGCCGAACAGGGATGGCTGGAAACACCATATATTTT